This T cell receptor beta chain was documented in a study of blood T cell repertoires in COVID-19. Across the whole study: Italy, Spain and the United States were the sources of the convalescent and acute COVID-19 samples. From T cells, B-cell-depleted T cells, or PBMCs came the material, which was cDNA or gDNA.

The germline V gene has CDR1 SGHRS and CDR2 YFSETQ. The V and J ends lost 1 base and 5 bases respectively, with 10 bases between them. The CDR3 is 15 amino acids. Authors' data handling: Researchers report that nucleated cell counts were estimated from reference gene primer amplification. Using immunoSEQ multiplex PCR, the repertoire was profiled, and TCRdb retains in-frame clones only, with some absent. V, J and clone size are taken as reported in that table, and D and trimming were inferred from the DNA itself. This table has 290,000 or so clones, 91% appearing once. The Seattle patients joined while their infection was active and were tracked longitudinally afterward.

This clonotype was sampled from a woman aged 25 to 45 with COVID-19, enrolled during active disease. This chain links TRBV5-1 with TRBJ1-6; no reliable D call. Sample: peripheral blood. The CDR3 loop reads CASSLLTPNNSPLHF. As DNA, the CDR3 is TGCGCCAGCAGCTTGTTAACACCCAATAATTCACCCCTCCACTTT.